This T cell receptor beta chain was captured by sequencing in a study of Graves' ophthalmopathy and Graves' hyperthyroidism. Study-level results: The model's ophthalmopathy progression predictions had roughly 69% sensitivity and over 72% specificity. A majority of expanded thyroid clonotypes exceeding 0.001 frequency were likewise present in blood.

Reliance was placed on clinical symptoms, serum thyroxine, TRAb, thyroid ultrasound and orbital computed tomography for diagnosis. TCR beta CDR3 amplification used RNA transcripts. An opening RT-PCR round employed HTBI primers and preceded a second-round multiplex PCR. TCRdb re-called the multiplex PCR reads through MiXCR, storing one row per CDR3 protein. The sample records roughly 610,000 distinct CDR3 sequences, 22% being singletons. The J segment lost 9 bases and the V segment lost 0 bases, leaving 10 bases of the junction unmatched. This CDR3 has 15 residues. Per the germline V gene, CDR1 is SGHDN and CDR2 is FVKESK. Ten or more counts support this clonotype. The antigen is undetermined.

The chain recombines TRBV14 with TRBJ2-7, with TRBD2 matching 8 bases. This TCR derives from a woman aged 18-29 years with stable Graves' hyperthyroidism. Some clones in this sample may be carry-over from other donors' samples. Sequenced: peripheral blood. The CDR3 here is CASSQDFSGVAGQYF. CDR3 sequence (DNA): TGTGCCAGCAGCCAAGATTTTAGCGGGGTTGCAGGGCAGTACTTC.